The 22 T cell receptor beta chains below all came from one sample that was sequenced in a study of T-cell memory formation after mild COVID-19. TCRdb processed the 5' RACE reads anew with MiXCR; each CDR3 protein has one entry. The sample lists 400,000 or so distinct CDR3 sequences, around 19% occurring once. Sample: PBMCs or a T cell subset sorted from them (not recorded which). Receptors were obtained from an adult woman who had mild COVID-19 (a few samples of this study predate the infection). Cell type and time point are not known.

For this clonotype: Its ends do not fully match the called genes, so a read error is possible. The V gene is TRBV29-1, the J gene TRBJ2-2; D gene unclear. Per germline, CDR1 SQVTM and CDR2 ANQGSEA. This CDR3 is 14 amino acids long. CDR3: CSVELLGNPGELFF. The CDR3 DNA reads TGCAGCGTTGAATTATTGGGGAACCCCGGGGAGCTGTTTTTT.

The J gene is TRBJ1-2, the V gene TRBV29-1, with a weak D call TRBD1 (5 bases). CDR3 length: 13 residues. V lost 5 bases, J lost 4 bases, and 14 bases lay in between. Germline assignment: CDR1 SQVTM and CDR2 ANQGSEA. The CDR3 coding sequence is TGCAGCGTTCTTGACAGCCGACGCTATGGCTACACCTTC. Its protein product is CSVLDSRRYGYTF.

This chain connects TRBV6-2 or TRBV6-3 to TRBJ2-7, with TRBD1 identical over 9 bases. After removal of 0 bases from V and 3 bases from J, the junction contained 3 bases not matched to a gene. The CDR3 extends over 15 amino acids. Germline CDR1 reads MNHEY; CDR2 reads SVGEGT. This chain's CDR3 is CASSYSETGGYEQYF. The CDR3 DNA reads TGTGCCAGCAGTTACTCGGAGACAGGGGGCTACGAGCAGTACTTC.

This clonotype came up many times. V is TRBV4-1 and J is TRBJ2-1; 15 nucleotides align to TRBD2. The CDR3 has 17 amino acids. Germline CDR1 MGHRA, CDR2 YSYEKL. J lost 6 bases, V lost 4 bases, and 7 bases had no gene match. This CDR3 is CASSRGLAGGTGNEQFF. The DNA of the CDR3 is TGCGCCAGCAGCCGCGGACTAGCGGGGGGGACGGGCAATGAGCAGTTCTTC.

The V and J genes are TRBV27 and TRBJ2-1; TRBD2 is a possible D gene (5 bases). The V and J ends lost 7 bases and 3 bases respectively, with 19 bases between them. Germline loops: CDR1 MNHEY, CDR2 SMNVEV (reference sequence). The CDR3 contains 16 residues. This CDR3 reads CASTFYPGRGYNEQFF. The CDR3 region has the DNA TGTGCCAGCACCTTCTATCCGGGTCGGGGCTACAATGAGCAGTTCTTC.

The rearrangement joins TRBV12-3 or TRBV12-4 to TRBJ1-4; D unclear. The CDR3 length is 14 residues. The V and J ends lost 2 bases and 6 bases respectively, with 10 bases between them. The chain's CDR3 is CASSLTRRDEKLFF. Here the CDR3 DNA reads TGTGCCAGCAGTTTAACGCGCCGGGATGAAAAACTGTTTTTT.

This clonotype was detected a few times. The chain uses TRBV20-1 and TRBJ2-7; D not certain. Trimming stripped 3 bases from V and 4 bases from J, with 13 bases between. Germline V CDR1 and CDR2: DFQATT, SNEGSKA (reference sequence). The CDR3 has 13 residues. This CDR3 is CSASRPNIYEQYF. The CDR3 DNA is TGCAGTGCTAGTCGCCCGAATATTTACGAGCAGTACTTC.

The gene calls are TRBV5-1 and TRBJ2-3; the D gene is possibly TRBD2 (6 bases). Trimming stripped 6 bases from V and 0 bases from J, with 11 bases between. The germline V gene has CDR1 SGHRS and CDR2 YFSETQ. This CDR3 is 14 amino acids long. In nucleotides, the CDR3 is TGCGCCAGCACCCCGGGGGACAGCACAGATACGCAGTATTTT. It specifies CASTPGDSTDTQYF.

In its sample, this clonotype was seen a few times. The genes are TRBV18 and TRBJ2-7; D remains ambiguous. This CDR3 is 13 amino acids long. Germline V gives CDR1 KGHSH, CDR2 LQKENI. Between the trimmed V and J ends, which lost 3 bases and 1 base, there was a span of 7 bases. CDR3 DNA sequence: TGTGCCAGCTCACCCACAGAGTCCTACGAGCAGTACTTC. Encoded protein: CASSPTESYEQYF.

The sample holds a few counts of this clonotype. This chain links TRBV12-3 or TRBV12-4 with TRBJ1-1; possible D gene TRBD1, 5 bases. The CDR3 runs to 14 residues. CDR3 residues: CASGRGRANTEAFF. The CDR3, as DNA: TGTGCTAGTGGTCGGGGACGAGCGAACACTGAAGCTTTCTTT.

This clonotype was counted a few times. This chain uses TRBV7-8 with TRBJ2-1, with D perhaps TRBD2 (6 bases). The CDR3 has 15 residues. With 5 bases removed from V and 7 bases from J, the gap between germline ends came to 18 bases. The germline gives CDR1 SGHVS, CDR2 FQNEAQ. In DNA form, the CDR3 reads TGTGCCAGCAGCCTACATCCTGAGGAGGGGAATGAGCAGTTCTTC. Translation: CASSLHPEEGNEQFF.

The chain recombines TRBV26 with TRBJ1-1; the table gives TRBD1 as D, unverified against the DNA. TRBV26 is tagged as a pseudogene. This CDR3 is built from 15 residues. The CDR3 nucleotides are TGTGCCAGCAGTCCCACGACAGGGACGAACACTGAAGCTTTCTTT. Its translation is CASSPTTGTNTEAFF.

V usage is TRBV4-2 and J usage is TRBJ1-2; no firm D call. Germline CDR1 is LGHNA and CDR2 is YNFKEQ. The CDR3 is 14 residues long. V lost 0 bases and J lost 4, with 9 bases in between. CDR3 protein: CASSQDRQAYGYTF. In nucleotides, the CDR3 is TGTGCCAGCAGCCAAGATCGGCAGGCCTATGGCTACACCTTC.

The genes are TRBV6-6 and TRBJ2-7; the match to TRBD2 covers 10 bases. This CDR3 spans 15 amino acids. Losses at the gene ends were 6 bases for V and 3 bases for J; bases not matched to a gene: 8. CDR1 MNHNY and CDR2 SVGAGI come from the germline V gene (reference sequence). CDR3 sequence: CASRPQREGIYEQYF. The CDR3 nucleotides are TGTGCCAGCAGACCCCAGCGGGAGGGCATCTACGAGCAGTACTTC.

J is TRBJ1-1 and V is TRBV7-9; D possibly corresponds to TRBD1 (5 bases). V was cut by 3 bases and J by 5 bases, with 16 bases left in between. Per the germline V gene, CDR1 is SEHNR and CDR2 is FQNEAQ (reference sequence). CDR3 length: 15 residues. The CDR3: CASSFQERGSTEAFF. The CDR3 nucleotides read TGTGCCAGCAGCTTTCAGGAGAGGGGTAGTACTGAAGCTTTCTTT.

The CDR3 region is CASSQQGPNTEAFF. The CDR3 nucleotides read TGTGCCAGCAGCCAGCAGGGGCCGAACACTGAAGCTTTCTTT. The chain combines TRBV7-2 with TRBJ1-1; tentative D call: TRBD1 (6 bases). The CDR3 totals 14 residues. The V gene lost 5 bases and the J gene lost 1 base, with 11 bases spanning the gap. The germline V gene encodes CDR1 SGHTA and CDR2 FQGNSA.

The chain is built from TRBV6-1 and TRBJ2-5; a weak D match, TRBD2 (7 bases). The CDR3 is 17 residues long. Trimming removed 5 bases at V and 2 bases at J, with 21 bases between. Germline V gives CDR1 MNHNS, CDR2 SASEGT. This chain's CDR3 is CASSKGRRGGGQETQYF. The CDR3 region has the DNA TGTGCCAGCAGTAAAGGGAGAAGGGGAGGGGGTCAAGAGACCCAGTACTTC.

In its sample, this clonotype was seen many times. The chain links TRBV7-9 to TRBJ1-3, with unresolved D. CDR1 and CDR2 from the germline V gene are SEHNR and FQNEAQ (reference sequence). This CDR3 region has 16 residues. Trimming removed 5 bases from V and 0 bases from J, with 14 bases in between. The CDR3: CASSEKRRVSGNTIYF. Here the CDR3 DNA reads TGTGCCAGCAGCGAAAAAAGACGGGTCTCTGGAAACACCATATATTTT.

V usage is TRBV2 and J usage is TRBJ1-6, with 11 nucleotides matching TRBD1. Unmatched junction bases numbered 11, after V lost 1 base and J lost 6 bases. Germline CDR1 is SNHLY and CDR2 is FYNNEI. The CDR3 extends over 19 amino acids. CDR3 region: CASSEGGQGGIFRNSPLHF. The DNA for the CDR3 is TGTGCCAGCAGTGAAGGGGGACAGGGGGGAATCTTTCGTAATTCACCCCTCCACTTT.

This clonotype was detected only a few times. The J gene is TRBJ2-7, the V gene TRBV7-2; 7 bases fit TRBD2. J gave up 1 base and V 3 bases, and 6 bases lay outside the gene matches. There are 15 residues in the CDR3. Looked up from germline, CDR1 is SGHTA and CDR2 is FQGNSA. DNA of the CDR3: TGTGCCAGCAGCTTTGTTTCGGGGGGTTCCTACGAGCAGTACTTC. Its protein product is CASSFVSGGSYEQYF. The variable domain in full, completed from reference TRBV7-2 and TRBJ2-7, reads GAGVSQSPSNKVTEKGKDVELRCDPISGHTALYWYRQSLGQGLEFLIYFQGNSAPDKSGLPSDRFSAERTGGSVSTLTIQRTQQEDSAVYLCASSFVSGGSYEQYFGPGTRLTVT.

The V and J genes are TRBV27 and TRBJ1-2; the D gene is possibly TRBD1 (5 bases). Trimming took 8 bases from V and 4 from J, leaving 11 bases between them. The CDR3 loop spans 12 amino acids. Germline V lookup: CDR1 MNHEY, CDR2 SMNVEV (reference sequence). CDR3 region: CASGWGSYGYTF. The CDR3 DNA reads TGTGCCAGCGGGTGGGGGTCCTATGGCTACACCTTC.

There are a few counts of this clonotype. CDR3 coding DNA: TGTGCCAGCAGCTTAAAGGCGGACACCGGGGAGCTGTTTTTT. Its translation: CASSLKADTGELFF. The chain links TRBV7-8 to TRBJ2-2; D remains unclear. The CDR3 sequence is 14 residues long. Germline assignment: CDR1 SGHVS and CDR2 FQNEAQ. V was trimmed by 2 bases and J by 3 bases, leaving 7 bases between them.